This entry lists 28 T cell receptor beta chains sequenced from one sample in a study of T cell responses to AZD1222 COVID-19 vaccine listed by TCRdb under 2021. Interpreted using the paper, the time point label stands for: baseline before first vaccination. Libraries were made using the immunoSEQ multiplex PCR assay. Imported from immuneACCESS, the table was reduced by TCRdb to in-frame sequences with V and J called. These copies leave out some clones; in studies compared against another copy, an unresolved V gene accounts for under half, and the cause of the remainder is not known. The sample table records some 130,000 clones; 92% of these occur just once. Jointly, the top ten make up more than 3% of the sample. The sample consisted of peripheral blood, taken on day 0 of AZD1222 vaccination. The receptors come from an adult in good health.

The J gene is TRBJ1-1, the V gene TRBV15; D is perhaps TRBD1 (6 bases). V dropped 1 base and J dropped 6 bases, with 12 bases sitting between them. The length of the CDR3 is 14 residues. Germline V gene data show CDR1 as LNHNV and CDR2 as YYDKDF (reference sequence). The CDR3 DNA follows: TGTGCCACCAGCAGAGTAGGGGGTACGGCTGAAGCTTTCTTT. Protein: CATSRVGGTAEAFF.

The gene calls are TRBV4-1 and TRBJ1-1, with D tentatively TRBD1 (6 bases). V shed 0 bases and J shed 1 base, with 18 bases lying between them. The germline V gene has CDR1 MGHRA and CDR2 YSYEKL. The CDR3 is 18 amino acids. The CDR3 sequence is CASSQDTGRYRPNTEAFF. CDR3 DNA: TGCGCCAGCAGCCAAGATACAGGGAGATACCGCCCGAACACTGAAGCTTTCTTT.

This rearrangement joins TRBV11-2 to TRBJ2-7, with a tentative D call TRBD1 (5 bases). With 2 bases removed from V and 0 bases from J, the gap between germline ends came to 8 bases. This CDR3 is built from 14 residues. Germline assignment: CDR1 SGHAT and CDR2 FQNNGV. DNA of the CDR3: TGTGCCAGCAGCTTATGGGGCCTCTCCTACGAGCAGTACTTC. Translated, it gives CASSLWGLSYEQYF.

The rearrangement uses TRBV4-2 and TRBJ2-2, with 16 bases aligning to TRBD2. Germline-derived CDR1 and CDR2 are LGHNA and YNFKEQ. The V segment lost 4 bases and the J segment 4 bases; nucleotides outside the gene matches: 6. The CDR3 covers 18 residues. The chain's CDR3 is CASSLGLAGGPGTGELFF. The CDR3 coding sequence is TGTGCCAGCAGCCTGGGACTAGCGGGAGGGCCGGGCACCGGGGAGCTGTTTTTT.

The chain joins TRBV5-1 to TRBJ1-4, with 10 bases that match TRBD1. The CDR3 runs to 14 residues. The ends lost 7 bases at V and 7 bases at J; junction bases unmatched: 7. Per the germline V gene, CDR1 is SGHRS and CDR2 is YFSETQ. The CDR3: CASGPGDRGEKLFF. The CDR3 DNA reads TGCGCCAGCGGTCCGGGGGACAGGGGTGAAAAACTGTTTTTT.

The rearrangement uses TRBV6-2 or TRBV6-3 and TRBJ2-7; a weak D match, TRBD2 (5 bases). Trimming stripped 5 bases from V and 3 bases from J, with 8 bases between. The CDR3 length is 12 residues. CDR1 and CDR2 (germline): MNHEY, SVGEGT. The CDR3 here is CASSRDNYEQYF. In DNA form, the CDR3 reads TGTGCCAGCAGTCGGGATAACTACGAGCAGTACTTC.

This chain uses TRBV9 with TRBJ1-3, with D hard to call. V was cut by 4 bases and J by 4 bases, with 21 bases left in between. This CDR3 spans 17 amino acids. CDR1 and CDR2 from the germline V gene are SGDLS and YYNGEE. The CDR3 is CASSYWEGEASGNTIYF. CDR3 nucleotide sequence: TGTGCCAGCAGCTATTGGGAAGGTGAGGCGTCCGGAAACACCATATATTTT.

This clone has a single count. The chain uses TRBV9 and TRBJ2-1, with a tentative D call TRBD2 (5 bases). The CDR3 is 16 residues long. Germline V gene data show CDR1 as SGDLS and CDR2 as YYNGEE. V dropped 2 bases and J dropped 2 bases, with 14 bases sitting between them. CDR3 sequence reads: CASSVRGAAAYNEQFF. The CDR3 DNA reads TGTGCCAGCAGCGTCCGGGGAGCGGCCGCCTACAATGAGCAGTTCTTC.

CDR3 region: CASSKAGGFYGYTF. The CDR3 coding sequence is TGTGCCAGCAGCAAAGCAGGGGGATTCTATGGCTACACCTTC. The rearrangement joins TRBV3-1 (or the pseudogene TRBV3-2) to TRBJ1-2; 7 bases are shared with TRBD1. The V and J ends lost 5 bases and 4 bases, in that order; junction bases with no gene match: 7. Germline CDR1 is LGHDT and CDR2 is YNNKEL (reference sequence). The CDR3 length is 14 residues.

This clone was detected only once. CDR3 in amino acids: CASSVGLAGGNEQFF. In DNA, the CDR3 is TGTGCCAGCAGCGTCGGACTAGCGGGAGGCAATGAGCAGTTCTTC. V usage is TRBV5-6 and J usage is TRBJ2-1; 14 nucleotides match TRBD2. V was pared by 4 bases and J by 6 bases, with 3 bases of the junction left unmatched. Germline V lookup: CDR1 SGHDT, CDR2 YYEEEE. The CDR3 is 15 amino acids.

The rearrangement links TRBV6-1 to TRBJ2-1, with D possibly matching TRBD2 (7 bases). Germline-derived CDR1 and CDR2 are MNHNS and SASEGT. Trimming removed 4 bases at V and 7 bases at J, with 20 bases between. There are 16 residues in the CDR3. The DNA for the CDR3 is TGTGCCAGCAGTGGGACCCAGGGGCTAGCGGTGAATGAGCAGTTCTTC. Translating gives CASSGTQGLAVNEQFF.

The chain uses TRBV7-2 and TRBJ2-7; D perhaps matches TRBD2 (6 bases). V was shortened by 5 bases and J by 4 bases, with 18 bases between the two germline ends. The CDR3 is 15 amino acids. The germline V gene encodes CDR1 SGHTA and CDR2 FQGNSA. The CDR3 sequence is CASSARLGPVYEQYF. The CDR3 coding sequence is TGTGCCAGCAGCGCCAGACTAGGGCCTGTGTACGAGCAGTACTTC.

This clone appeared a single time. The gene calls are TRBV19 and TRBJ1-2; maybe TRBD1 (5 bases). This CDR3 contains 12 residues. Germline values: CDR1 LNHDA, CDR2 SQIVND (reference sequence). V was trimmed by 6 bases and J by 8 bases, leaving 13 bases between them. The CDR3 nucleotides are TGTGCCAGTAGGGGGGAAGCTACGGGCTACACCTTC. Translation: CASRGEATGYTF.

V is TRBV28 and J is TRBJ2-1, with 7 positions matching TRBD2. The trim removed 8 bases at V and 10 bases at J, leaving 11 bases unmatched. The germline CDR1 and CDR2 sequences are MDHEN and SYDVKM. The CDR3 sequence is 13 residues long. CDR3 nucleotide sequence: TGTGCCAGCTATGGCGGGAGTTTGAGGGAGCAGTTCTTC. It yields the protein CASYGGSLREQFF.

The chain recombines TRBV4-1 with TRBJ2-1, with D perhaps being TRBD1 or TRBD2 (5 bases each). From germline, CDR1 is MGHRA and CDR2 YSYEKL. The CDR3 is 15 amino acids. V dropped 7 bases and J dropped 2 bases, with 15 bases sitting between them. CDR3 DNA sequence: TGCGCCAGCACCCGGGACCGAAGAACCTACAATGAGCAGTTCTTC. The encoded protein is CASTRDRRTYNEQFF.

V and J are TRBV7-2 and TRBJ2-1, with D perhaps TRBD2 (5 bases). V gave up 1 base and J gave up 4 bases, with 8 bases separating them. Germline V gene lookup returns CDR1 SGHTA and CDR2 FQGNSA. This CDR3 has 14 residues. The CDR3 bases are TGTGCCAGCAGCTTAGGAAGCGGATACAATGAGCAGTTCTTC. Residues: CASSLGSGYNEQFF.

Only one count was recorded for this clone. The V and J genes are TRBV6-5 and TRBJ2-1; 12 bases are a match to TRBD2. The CDR3 extends over 12 amino acids. The V and J ends lost 5 bases and 12 bases, in that order; junction bases with no gene match: 2. CDR1 is MNHEY, CDR2 SVGAGI, per germline. The CDR3 nucleotides are TGTGCCAGCAGTAAACTAGCGGGGGGGCAGTTCTTC. Residues: CASSKLAGGQFF.

V and J are TRBV27 and TRBJ1-2; unclear D gene. Per the germline V gene, CDR1 is MNHEY and CDR2 is SMNVEV (reference sequence). Trimming cost V 3 bases and J 6 bases, with 17 bases left between them. The CDR3 spans 15 residues. This chain's CDR3 is CASSFFLGVPHGYTF. In DNA, the CDR3 is TGTGCCAGCAGTTTTTTTCTCGGGGTTCCCCATGGCTACACCTTC.

This chain connects TRBV11-1 to TRBJ2-7; no definite D call. The CDR3 has 13 residues. Trimming took 0 bases from V and 2 from J, leaving 5 bases between them. Per germline, CDR1 SGHAT and CDR2 FQDESV (reference sequence). The CDR3 here is CASSLAGPYEQYF. The CDR3 nucleotides are TGTGCCAGCAGCTTAGCCGGGCCCTACGAGCAGTACTTC.

The CDR3 sequence: CASSSPRLAGGRWYEQYF. The CDR3 coding sequence is TGTGCCAGCAGCTCCCCGCGGCTAGCGGGAGGGCGTTGGTACGAGCAGTACTTC. The chain uses TRBV7-2 and TRBJ2-7; 12 bases are a match to TRBD2. V lost 4 bases to trimming and J lost 4 bases; unmatched junction nucleotides: 14. The germline CDR1 and CDR2 sequences are SGHTA and FQGNSA. The CDR3 sequence is 18 residues long.

The J gene is TRBJ1-1, the V gene TRBV12-3 or TRBV12-4; no clear D gene. The length of the CDR3 is 12 residues. Trimming took off 6 bases at V and 12 bases at J, with 17 bases between the two ends. The CDR3 protein is CASSLFPGASFF. Written as DNA, the CDR3 is TGTGCCAGCAGCCTATTTCCGGGAGCATCTTTCTTT.

The J gene is TRBJ2-7, the V gene TRBV6-5; 9 bases fit TRBD1. The CDR3 sequence is 13 residues long. Germline CDR1 MNHEY, CDR2 SVGAGI. Trimming at V came to 8 bases and at J to 5 bases, leaving 7 bases not matched to a gene. Here the CDR3 reads CASARDRVDEQYF. In nucleotides, the CDR3 is TGTGCCAGCGCCCGGGACAGGGTCGACGAGCAGTACTTC.

The V call is TRBV9, the J call TRBJ1-2; 9 bases map to TRBD1. Germline V gene sequence: CDR1 SGDLS, CDR2 YYNGEE. The ends lost 4 bases at V and 4 bases at J; junction bases unmatched: 11. The CDR3 has 16 amino acids. CDR3 in amino acids: CASSSRMTGGTYGYTF. The CDR3, as DNA: TGTGCCAGCAGCTCTCGAATGACAGGGGGGACCTATGGCTACACCTTC.

The chain uses TRBV12-3 or TRBV12-4 and TRBJ2-1, with D possibly matching TRBD2 (5 bases). The CDR3 loop spans 12 amino acids. V lost 6 bases, J lost 10 bases, and 13 bases lay in between. The CDR3 DNA reads TGTGCCAGCAGCTGGGAGTCGCGGGAGCAGTTCTTC. Its protein product is CASSWESREQFF.

The chain combines TRBV3-1 (or the pseudogene TRBV3-2) with TRBJ2-5; D might be TRBD1 (6 bases). CDR1 is LGHDT, CDR2 YNNKEL, per germline (reference sequence). The CDR3 runs to 13 residues. Between the trimmed V and J ends, which lost 4 bases and 7 bases, there was a span of 13 bases. The CDR3 coding sequence is TGTGCCAGCAGCCCCGAACTCAGGGGGACCCAGTACTTC. Its protein is CASSPELRGTQYF.

The rearrangement joins TRBV27 to TRBJ2-7; D is uncertain. The V end lost 5 bases, the J end lost 1 base, and 12 bases lay between the germline ends. The CDR3 loop spans 14 amino acids. The germline gives CDR1 MNHEY, CDR2 SMNVEV (reference sequence). The CDR3 region has the DNA TGTGCCAGCAGTGGCAGTCGAGTTTCCTACGAGCAGTACTTC. This gives the protein CASSGSRVSYEQYF.

This chain connects TRBV9 to TRBJ1-2; the match to TRBD1 covers 9 bases. CDR3 size: 15 residues. Germline-derived CDR1 and CDR2 are SGDLS and YYNGEE. Trimming at V came to 1 base and at J to 3 bases, leaving 4 bases not matched to a gene. The CDR3 bases are TGTGCCAGCAGCGTATTTCGGGACAGGGACTATGGCTACACCTTC. It translates to CASSVFRDRDYGYTF. The whole variable domain, remainder taken from reference TRBV9 and TRBJ1-2, is DSGVTQTPKHLITATGQRVTLRCSPRSGDLSVYWYQQSLDQGLQFLIQYYNGEERAKGNILERFSAQQFPDLHSELNLSSLELGDSALYFCASSVFRDRDYGYTFGSGTRLTVV.

The genes are TRBV19 and TRBJ2-1; 16 positions match TRBD2. Unmatched junction bases numbered 12, after V lost 6 bases and J lost 7 bases. The CDR3 runs to 18 residues. Germline-derived CDR1 and CDR2 are LNHDA and SQIVND (reference sequence). CDR3: CASRDGTSGRAGRNEQFF. The DNA for the CDR3 is TGTGCCAGTAGGGACGGGACTAGCGGGAGGGCCGGTAGGAATGAGCAGTTCTTC.